The rows below give T cell receptor beta chains drawn from one sample of a study of tumor and adjacent non-tumor tissue in lung cancer. TCRdb re-called the multiplex PCR reads with MiXCR, one entry per CDR3 protein. The sample has approximately 120,000 distinct CDR3 sequences, roughly 73% seen once. Sequencing input: lung tumor tissue. These TCRs come from a woman in her sixties or seventies with non-small cell lung cancer. Both conserved end residues are part of each CDR3. Each record gives: J gene, D gene, V gene, clone size, CDR3 DNA, CDR3 protein. D genes are given only for firm matches. Rows may omit the clone size; those that give it use once, few, many or a size class.

j_call: TRBJ1-4; d_call: NA; v_call: TRBV20-1; clone_size: NA; cdr3_nt: TGCAGTGCTAGATATGGGGAGCCCGGGGTGGGCGCAACTAATGAAAAACTGTTTTTT; cdr3_aa: CSARYGEPGVGATNEKLFF
j_call: TRBJ2-3; d_call: TRBD1; v_call: TRBV11-2; clone_size: few; cdr3_nt: TGTGCCAACAGCCAGACAGGGGGGACCACAGATACGCAGTATTTT; cdr3_aa: CANSQTGGTTDTQYF
j_call: TRBJ2-1; d_call: NA; v_call: TRBV11-2; clone_size: NA; cdr3_nt: TGCGCCAGCAACTTTAATCCACGCGATCAACAGAATGAGCAGTTCTTC; cdr3_aa: CASNFNPRDQQNEQFF
j_call: TRBJ1-1; d_call: NA; v_call: TRBV6-2/TRBV6-3; clone_size: NA; cdr3_nt: TGTGCCAGCAGAAACCGGGAGGACACTGAAGCTTTCTTT; cdr3_aa: CASRNREDTEAFF
j_call: TRBJ1-5; d_call: NA; v_call: TRBV6-2/TRBV6-3; clone_size: NA; cdr3_nt: TGTGCCAGCAGTTACTCGAAGGCAGGTCATCAACCCCAGCATTTT; cdr3_aa: CASSYSKAGHQPQHF
j_call: TRBJ1-6; d_call: NA; v_call: TRBV11-2; clone_size: NA; cdr3_nt: TGTGCCAACAACCCCGGGGTCTATAATTCACCCCTCCACTTT; cdr3_aa: CANNPGVYNSPLHF
j_call: TRBJ2-7; d_call: NA; v_call: TRBV6-5; clone_size: many; cdr3_nt: TGTGCCAGCAGTTTGACCCAAAACCCCTACGAGCAGTACTTC; cdr3_aa: CASSLTQNPYEQYF
j_call: TRBJ2-2; d_call: TRBD2; v_call: TRBV4-2; clone_size: NA; cdr3_nt: TGTGCCAGCAGTCAAGGTGCGGGGGGGAACACCTGGGAGCTGTTTTTT; cdr3_aa: CASSQGAGGNTWELFF
j_call: TRBJ1-6; d_call: NA; v_call: TRBV20-1; clone_size: NA; cdr3_nt: TGCAGTGCTAAAGATAATACCCTTGCTGTATATAATTCACCCCTCCATTTT; cdr3_aa: CSAKDNTLAVYNSPLHF
j_call: TRBJ1-4; d_call: NA; v_call: TRBV6-5; clone_size: few; cdr3_nt: TGTGCCAGCAGGAGGGAAGGAGAGTTTGAAAAACTGTTTTTT; cdr3_aa: CASRREGEFEKLFF
j_call: TRBJ1-1; d_call: NA; v_call: TRBV5-1; clone_size: NA; cdr3_nt: TGCGCTAGCAGCTTGGCCGGGAACACTGAACCTTCCTTT; cdr3_aa: CASSLAGNTEPSF
j_call: TRBJ1-1; d_call: NA; v_call: TRBV28; clone_size: once; cdr3_nt: TGTGCCTGCAGTTTATCCGGAAAAAGCCTTTTCTTT; cdr3_aa: CACSLSGKSLFF
j_call: TRBJ2-7; d_call: NA; v_call: TRBV12-3/TRBV12-4; clone_size: NA; cdr3_nt: TGTGCCAGCCCATCTCTCGGGGGTTCGGTAGGGCAGTACTTC; cdr3_aa: CASPSLGGSVGQYF
j_call: TRBJ1-4; d_call: TRBD1; v_call: TRBV28; clone_size: once; cdr3_nt: TGTACCAGCAGTTTGACAGGGGTGGCTGAAAAACTGTTTTTT; cdr3_aa: CTSSLTGVAEKLFF
j_call: TRBJ2-6; d_call: TRBD2; v_call: TRBV4-3; clone_size: NA; cdr3_nt: TGCGCCAGCAACCAAGATGGAGCGGGGTCCAACGTCCTGACTTTC; cdr3_aa: CASNQDGAGSNVLTF
j_call: TRBJ2-1; d_call: TRBD2; v_call: TRBV12-3/TRBV12-4; clone_size: NA; cdr3_nt: TGTGTCAGCGGTTCCCCTCGTGGCGGGAGGTTGGGTGAGCAGTTCTTC; cdr3_aa: CVSGSPRGGRLGEQFF
j_call: TRBJ2-7; d_call: NA; v_call: TRBV29-1; clone_size: many; cdr3_nt: TGCAGTGGTACAAGGGGAAACGAGCAGTACTTC; cdr3_aa: CSGTRGNEQYF
j_call: TRBJ2-3; d_call: NA; v_call: TRBV9; clone_size: NA; cdr3_nt: TGTGCCAGCAGCGTAGCCGCTAGCCTCACAGATACGCAGTATTTT; cdr3_aa: CASSVAASLTDTQYF
j_call: TRBJ1-6; d_call: NA; v_call: TRBV6-6; clone_size: NA; cdr3_nt: TGTGCCAGCAGTTTTGCTGAAGAGGGCTCCTTTAATTCACCCCTCCACTTT; cdr3_aa: CASSFAEEGSFNSPLHF
j_call: TRBJ1-2; d_call: NA; v_call: TRBV5-5; clone_size: NA; cdr3_nt: TGTGCCAGCAGGATACTGAGTAACTATGGCTACACCTTC; cdr3_aa: CASRILSNYGYTF
j_call: TRBJ2-3; d_call: NA; v_call: TRBV11-2; clone_size: NA; cdr3_nt: TGTGCCTGCAGCGCCACCTGGATGGCCAGAGATACGCAGTATTTT; cdr3_aa: CACSATWMARDTQYF
j_call: TRBJ2-7; d_call: NA; v_call: TRBV6-6; clone_size: NA; cdr3_nt: TGTGTCAGCAGTCGTCAGACGGAGGGAGACTACGAGCAGTACTTC; cdr3_aa: CVSSRQTEGDYEQYF
j_call: TRBJ2-7; d_call: NA; v_call: TRBV11-3; clone_size: NA; cdr3_nt: TGTGCCAGCAGCTTACGGGCAGGGGTCTACGAGCAGTACTTC; cdr3_aa: CASSLRAGVYEQYF
j_call: TRBJ1-1; d_call: NA; v_call: TRBV10-3; clone_size: NA; cdr3_nt: TGTGCCATCAGATCACTATTGGGCAAGACGAATACTGAAGCTTTCTTT; cdr3_aa: CAIRSLLGKTNTEAFF
j_call: TRBJ2-7; d_call: NA; v_call: TRBV20-1; clone_size: many; cdr3_nt: TGCAGTGCGGGATACGAGCAGTACTTC; cdr3_aa: CSAGYEQYF
j_call: TRBJ1-2; d_call: NA; v_call: TRBV11-3; clone_size: NA; cdr3_nt: TGTGCCAGCATCTTAGATGGAAAACAGGGCTACACCTTT; cdr3_aa: CASILDGKQGYTF
j_call: TRBJ2-1; d_call: TRBD2; v_call: TRBV28; clone_size: few; cdr3_nt: TGTGCCAGCAGTCCCCAATTAGAGCGGGGGATGAACAATGAGCAGTTCTTC; cdr3_aa: CASSPQLERGMNNEQFF
j_call: TRBJ2-1; d_call: TRBD2; v_call: TRBV11-2; clone_size: NA; cdr3_nt: TGTGCCAGCAGCCCCCGTAGCGGGACCACAAGGGGCAATGAGCAGTTCTTC; cdr3_aa: CASSPRSGTTRGNEQFF
j_call: TRBJ2-5; d_call: NA; v_call: TRBV11-2; clone_size: NA; cdr3_nt: TGTGCCAACAGCCCCCTACCCCAAGAGACACAGTACTTC; cdr3_aa: CANSPLPQETQYF
j_call: TRBJ2-3; d_call: NA; v_call: TRBV14; clone_size: NA; cdr3_nt: TGTGCCAGCAGCCAAGGGTCTAGCGCTAGTACAGAAACGCAGTATTTT; cdr3_aa: CASSQGSSASTETQYF
j_call: TRBJ1-5; d_call: NA; v_call: TRBV20-1; clone_size: NA; cdr3_nt: TGCAGTGCTAGAGAGGAGGGATTAGGAAGCAATCGGTCCCAGCATTTT; cdr3_aa: CSAREEGLGSNRSQHF
j_call: TRBJ1-3; d_call: NA; v_call: TRBV6-5; clone_size: NA; cdr3_nt: TGTGCCAGCTGTATAATGGCCCGAGGAAACACTATATATTTT; cdr3_aa: CASCIMARGNTIYF
j_call: TRBJ2-4; d_call: TRBD1; v_call: TRBV12-3/TRBV12-4; clone_size: NA; cdr3_nt: TGTGTCAGCAGCCCGACAGGGTCCAAAAACATTCACTACTTC; cdr3_aa: CVSSPTGSKNIHYF
j_call: TRBJ2-7; d_call: NA; v_call: TRBV29-1; clone_size: NA; cdr3_nt: TGCAGTGTTGAACTCCGATTGGGGGCTCCCTACGAGCAGTACTTC; cdr3_aa: CSVELRLGAPYEQYF
j_call: TRBJ2-3; d_call: TRBD2; v_call: TRBV7-3; clone_size: NA; cdr3_nt: TGTGCCAGCAGCTGGGTAGCGGGGGGGCGGGCAGATACGCAGAATTTT; cdr3_aa: CASSWVAGGRADTQNF
j_call: TRBJ2-1; d_call: NA; v_call: TRBV29-1; clone_size: NA; cdr3_nt: TGCAGCGTTGGATGCTTGAGGGGGGTTCATGAGCAGTTCTTC; cdr3_aa: CSVGCLRGVHEQFF
j_call: TRBJ2-1; d_call: TRBD2; v_call: TRBV29-1; clone_size: NA; cdr3_nt: TGCAGCGTTGTCCCCCAAGCGGGGGAATATAATGAGCAGTTCTTC; cdr3_aa: CSVVPQAGEYNEQFF
j_call: TRBJ2-4; d_call: NA; v_call: TRBV6-2/TRBV6-3; clone_size: NA; cdr3_nt: TGTACCAGCAGTCCACATGGGGTCAAAAACATTCAGTACTTC; cdr3_aa: CTSSPHGVKNIQYF
j_call: TRBJ2-1; d_call: TRBD2; v_call: TRBV11-3; clone_size: NA; cdr3_nt: TGTGCTAGCAGCTTTGGGTTGACTAGCGGGAGCCACAATGAGCACTTCTTC; cdr3_aa: CASSFGLTSGSHNEHFF
j_call: TRBJ2-2; d_call: TRBD1; v_call: TRBV4-3; clone_size: NA; cdr3_nt: TGCGTCAGCAACCTCAGACAGGGAGTCACCGGGGAGCTGTTTTTT; cdr3_aa: CVSNLRQGVTGELFF
j_call: TRBJ2-7; d_call: TRBD2; v_call: TRBV28; clone_size: NA; cdr3_nt: TGTGCCAGCAGTTCGGAGAGGGAGGGATCCTACGAGCAGTACTTC; cdr3_aa: CASSSEREGSYEQYF
j_call: TRBJ2-2; d_call: NA; v_call: TRBV4-2; clone_size: once; cdr3_nt: TGTGCCAGCAGCCAAGTGAGCGGCAACACCGGGGAGCTGTTTTTT; cdr3_aa: CASSQVSGNTGELFF
j_call: TRBJ2-7; d_call: TRBD2; v_call: TRBV20-1; clone_size: NA; cdr3_nt: TGCGGTGCTAATGACCTAGCGGGAGACGAGCAGTACTTC; cdr3_aa: CGANDLAGDEQYF
j_call: TRBJ2-1; d_call: TRBD2; v_call: TRBV28; clone_size: NA; cdr3_nt: TGTGCCAGCAGTTCCAACTACGGGGGGTCCTACAATGAGCAGTTCTTC; cdr3_aa: CASSSNYGGSYNEQFF
j_call: TRBJ2-5; d_call: TRBD2; v_call: TRBV20-1; clone_size: NA; cdr3_nt: TGCAGTGCTAGCGGGGCGGGGGGCATAGAGACCCATTACTTC; cdr3_aa: CSASGAGGIETHYF